The T cell receptor (beta chain) described here comes from a study of blood T cell repertoires in COVID-19. Study details: Sources were T cells, B-cell-depleted T cells, or PBMCs; the material itself was cDNA or gDNA.

Original processing notes: Researchers report that nucleated cell counts were estimated from reference gene primer amplification. Profiled with immunoSEQ multiplex PCR; TCRdb holds only in-frame clones, not every one. V, J and clone size are those of that table, while D and trimming were read from the DNA. In the table there are under 250,000 clones, 84% of which are singletons. Germline values: CDR1 LNHDA, CDR2 SQIVND (reference sequence). The CDR3 contains 14 residues. The V segment lost 7 bases and the J segment 4 bases; nucleotides outside the gene matches: 6. The TCR was taken from a middle-aged woman who had recovered from COVID-19. V and J are TRBV19 and TRBJ2-3, with 9 positions matching TRBD1. Sequenced input: peripheral blood. This chain's CDR3 is CASTDGTGSDTQYF. The CDR3 DNA follows: TGTGCCAGTACTGACGGGACAGGGTCAGATACGCAGTATTTT.